This T cell receptor beta chain was retrieved from a study of blood T cells in healthy people across ages. Regarding the study as a whole: Higher diversity, along with more naive CD4+ cells, distinguished long-lived donors from aged donors.

This clonotype occurred a few times. What it recognizes is unknown. Then a second PCR, running roughly 7 to 12 cycles, was carried out with a sample-barcoded 5' primer and a J-beta primer mix. In TCRdb, the 5' RACE reads were re-called with MiXCR into one record per CDR3 protein. The sample lists roughly 560,000 distinct CDR3 sequences, around 24% occurring once. The CDR3 consists of 16 residues. Between the trimmed V and J ends, which lost 1 base and 8 bases, there was a span of 17 bases. From germline, CDR1 is SGHVS and CDR2 FQNEAQ. This sample was shared with a second study, whose subject was T cells of mothers and their children.

The clonotype originates from a boy aged 5-17 years in good health. Sequencing used blood. This rearrangement joins TRBV7-8 to TRBJ1-4; D not certain. This chain's CDR3 is CASSLGGRGRYEKLFF. Written as DNA, the CDR3 is TGTGCCAGCAGCTTAGGGGGTCGGGGAAGGTACGAAAAACTGTTTTTT. The full variable domain, rest sourced from reference TRBV7-8 and TRBJ1-4, is GAGVSQSPRYKVAKRGQDVALRCDPISGHVSLFWYQQALGQGPEFLTYFQNEAQLDKSGLPSDRFFAERPEGSVSTLKIQRTQQEDSAVYLCASSLGGRGRYEKLFFGSGTQLSVL.